Listed below are T cell receptor beta chains from one sample, sequenced in a study of immune characterization of retroperitoneal liposarcoma. TCRdb fed the PCR reads into MiXCR, producing one record per CDR3 protein. The table includes 11,000 or so distinct CDR3 sequences, approximately 26% detected once. Sequencing was carried out using tumor tissue. These receptors all come from a female donor with retroperitoneal liposarcoma. The CDR3 runs from the conserved cysteine through the conserved F or W. The order of the fields is D gene, J gene, V gene, clone size, CDR3 protein, CDR3 DNA. D genes are given only for firm matches. Clone size, where shown, is once, few, many, or a class for clones that have expanded.

>TRBD2|TRBJ2-1|TRBV6-4|medium-sized
CASSDGAGSYNEQFF
TGTGCCAGCAGTGACGGAGCGGGATCCTACAATGAGCAGTTCTTC
>TRBD2|TRBJ2-1|TRBV6-1|many
CASIPRGLAGVHEQFF
TGTGCCAGCATCCCGAGAGGACTAGCGGGAGTCCACGAGCAGTTCTTC
>.|TRBJ2-7|TRBV7-2|many
CASSVGVAYEQYF
TGTGCCAGCAGCGTTGGGGTGGCCTACGAGCAGTACTTC
>TRBD1|TRBJ2-1|TRBV10-1|.
CASSESADRFNEQFF
TGCGCCAGCAGTGAGTCCGCGGACAGGTTTAATGAGCAGTTCTTC
>.|TRBJ1-2|TRBV7-2|.
CASSPQGQGHRFGYTF
TGTGCCAGCAGCCCCCAAGGCCAGGGTCATAGATTTGGCTACACCTTC
>.|TRBJ1-6|TRBV6-1|many
CASSDSYNSPLHF
TGTGCCAGCAGTGACAGTTATAATTCACCCCTCCACTTT
>.|TRBJ2-6|TRBV6-1|.
CASRNQDSGANVLTF
TGTGCCAGCAGGAACCAAGACTCTGGGGCCAACGTCCTGACTTTC
>.|TRBJ2-7|TRBV6-1|medium-sized
CASSQGIGYEQYF
TGTGCCAGCAGTCAGGGAATCGGATATGAGCAGTACTTC
>.|TRBJ1-1|TRBV6-1|few
CASRDLTEAFF
TGTGCCAGCCGGGACTTGACTGAAGCTTTCTTT
>.|TRBJ2-3|TRBV4-3|.
CASSQQAEPTDTQYF
TGCGCCAGCAGCCAACAGGCGGAGCCCACAGATACGCAGTATTTT